This TCR beta chain appears in the sequencing data of a study of blood T cell repertoires in COVID-19. Which cohort a participant joined came from the clinical history participants gave. The assay was immunoSEQ multiplex PCR, and TCRdb's table has in-frame clones only and misses some. The data show under 500,000 clones, 80% to 90% seen once. This CDR3 region has 13 residues. Trimming shortened V by 6 bases and J by 4 bases, and 12 bases separated the two germline ends. The receptor comes from a man between 25 and 39 years old who had recovered from COVID-19. The specimen sequenced was PBMCs or T cells enriched from blood (not recorded which). The chain uses TRBV12-3 or TRBV12-4 and TRBJ1-2; D is possibly TRBD1 (5 bases). This chain's CDR3 is CASSRTSSYGYTF. The CDR3 bases are TGTGCCAGCAGCCGGACATCTTCCTATGGCTACACCTTC.